This T cell receptor beta chain was sequenced in a study of T-cell memory formation after mild COVID-19. The overall study: Clusters were largely donor specific. Findings and limits, study-wide: Detection of some responders pre-infection suggested pre-existing cross-reactive memory T cells participated. Chiefly within CM and EM were the contracting CD4+ clones; CD8+ ones were within EMRA.

This clonotype was picked up a small number of times. The antigen is unknown. V lost 1 base and J lost 7, with 11 bases in between. Germline-derived CDR1 and CDR2 are SGHRS and YFSETQ. This CDR3 has 13 residues. TCRdb analysed the 5' RACE reads with MiXCR anew, one entry per CDR3 protein. The sample has about 110,000 distinct CDR3 sequences, around 15% seen once. This TCR came from an adult woman who had mild COVID-19 (a few samples of this study predate the infection). Cell type and time point are not known. Sequenced material: PBMCs or a T cell subset sorted from them (not recorded which). This chain joins TRBV5-1 and TRBJ1-1, with D maybe TRBD1 (6 bases). The CDR3 sequence: CASSLFGGNEAFF. The CDR3 coding sequence is TGCGCCAGCAGCTTGTTCGGGGGCAATGAAGCTTTCTTT.